Below, 14 T cell receptor beta chains from the same sample are listed, as sequenced in a study of cytomegalovirus exposure and HLA in healthy donors. The PCR was carried out with 60 Vbeta primers and 13 Jbeta primers. TCRdb's copy holds only in-frame clones and misses some; the assay was immunoSEQ multiplex PCR. The profile shows about 140,000 clones, 80% of them singletons. The source material was PBMCs. These receptors were collected from a woman aged 40 to 55 in good health and CMV-seronegative.

The rearrangement links TRBV5-4 to TRBJ2-7; D is possibly TRBD1 (5 bases). Germline CDR1 SGHNT, CDR2 YYREEE (reference sequence). This CDR3 spans 13 amino acids. Trimming pared 4 bases from V and 1 base from J, leaving 9 bases between. CDR3 sequence reads: CASSPDRSYEQYF. The CDR3 DNA reads TGTGCCAGCAGCCCTGACAGATCCTACGAGCAGTACTTC.

The sample holds one count of this clone. The gene calls are TRBV18 and TRBJ2-2; D gene uncertain. The CDR3 runs to 15 residues. The germline gives CDR1 KGHSH, CDR2 LQKENI. V lost 7 bases to trimming and J lost 1 base, with 13 bases between them. CDR3 loop: CASLAFDRNTGELFF. DNA of the CDR3: TGTGCCAGCTTAGCCTTTGACCGGAACACCGGGGAGCTGTTTTTT.

V is TRBV4-1 and J is TRBJ2-2; 7 bases are shared with TRBD2. The CDR3 consists of 18 residues. The trim removed 4 bases at V and 8 bases at J, leaving 19 bases unmatched. The germline V gene has CDR1 MGHRA and CDR2 YSYEKL. CDR3 sequence reads: CASSLLRLGGGRAGELFF. CDR3 DNA: TGCGCCAGCAGCCTCTTACGTCTCGGGGGAGGGCGGGCTGGGGAGCTGTTTTTT.

The chain is built from TRBV28 and TRBJ2-7, with D possibly matching TRBD2 (7 bases). There are 14 residues in the CDR3. Germline CDR1 reads MDHEN; CDR2 reads SYDVKM. The V end lost 3 bases, the J end lost 2 bases, and 11 bases lay between the germline ends. The CDR3 sequence is CASSFEGGTYEQYF. CDR3 in DNA: TGTGCCAGCAGTTTTGAGGGGGGGACCTACGAGCAGTACTTC.

DNA of the CDR3: TGTGCCAGCCACGAAAGGGGAAACACTGAAGCTTTCTTT. Translated, it gives CASHERGNTEAFF. This chain uses TRBV6-1 with TRBJ1-1, with D possibly being TRBD1 (5 bases). Germline V lookup: CDR1 MNHNS, CDR2 SASEGT. V gave up 8 bases and J gave up 2 bases, with 12 bases separating them. The length of the CDR3 is 13 residues.

The genes are TRBV18 and TRBJ2-4; the match to TRBD1 covers 7 bases. V lost 3 bases and J lost 7; bases outside the gene matches: 3. The CDR3 runs to 13 residues. Germline V gene sequence: CDR1 KGHSH, CDR2 LQKENI. The CDR3, as DNA: TGTGCCAGCTCACCGATGGACAGGAACATTCAGTACTTC. The encoded protein is CASSPMDRNIQYF.

This clone came up once. The V gene is TRBV7-8, the J gene TRBJ2-7, with 15 positions matching TRBD2. V shed 5 bases, J shed 3 bases, and the junction held 5 bases outside the gene matches. The length of the CDR3 is 16 residues. CDR1 is SGHVS and CDR2 is FQNEAQ in the germline V gene. The chain's CDR3 is CASSRGLAGGYYEQYF. The DNA for the CDR3 is TGTGCCAGCAGCCGAGGACTAGCGGGAGGGTACTACGAGCAGTACTTC.

This clone appeared a single time. The V and J genes are TRBV6-6 and TRBJ2-1; no clear D gene. Germline CDR1 is MNHNY and CDR2 is SVGAGI (reference sequence). This CDR3 region has 11 residues. V was trimmed by 8 bases and J by 5 bases, leaving 7 bases between them. The CDR3 DNA reads TGTGCCAGCCGCCAGAACAATGAGCAGTTCTTC. It translates to CASRQNNEQFF.

This clone was seen a few times. One end of the junction varies from germline; a read error may be responsible. The chain has TRBV7-9 and TRBJ2-1; weak D call: TRBD2 (5 bases). Germline V gene lookup returns CDR1 SEHNR and CDR2 FQNEAQ (reference sequence). The CDR3 covers 15 residues. The CDR3 DNA sequence: TGTTCCAGCAGCCGAGCGGACCTCTCCTACAATGAGCAGTTCTTC. This encodes CSSSRADLSYNEQFF.

Of note for this clone: An end of the junction does not agree with germline; a read error may underlie this. The chain uses TRBV11-2 and TRBJ2-7; D unresolved. Germline V lookup: CDR1 SGHAT, CDR2 FQNNGV. CDR3 length: 11 residues. The CDR3 sequence is CTSSASYEQYF. The DNA for the CDR3 is TGTACCAGCAGCGCGTCCTACGAGCAGTACTTC.

The chain uses TRBV21-1 and TRBJ2-5; the DNA was not compared with TRBD2, the D call given in the table. TRBV21-1 is assigned pseudogene status. This CDR3 has 17 amino acids. In DNA, the CDR3 is TGTGCCAGCAGCAAAGTTTCTAGCCCGGGAGCGCAAGAGACCCAGTACTTC. Its protein product is CASSKVSSPGAQETQYF.

J is TRBJ2-7 and V is TRBV2, with 8 bases fitting TRBD2. Germline trimming cut 6 bases from V and 6 bases from J; bases unmatched to any gene: 16. The CDR3 spans 16 residues. Germline CDR1 and CDR2: SNHLY and FYNNEI. The CDR3 is CASSIRGGSTKTEQYF. CDR3 bases: TGTGCCAGCAGCATTCGGGGGGGGTCGACAAAAACCGAGCAGTACTTC.

J is TRBJ1-2 and V is TRBV6-6, with 7 bases fitting TRBD1. This CDR3 region has 13 residues. Germline loops: CDR1 MNHNY, CDR2 SVGAGI (reference sequence). The trim removed 6 bases at V and 6 bases at J, leaving 7 bases unmatched. This chain's CDR3 is CASRPTGTDGYTF. CDR3 nucleotide sequence: TGTGCCAGCAGACCGACCGGGACAGATGGCTACACCTTC.

J is TRBJ1-3 and V is TRBV9; D is possibly TRBD1 (5 bases). The CDR3 runs 13 residues. V was pared by 4 bases and J by 6 bases, with 11 bases between. CDR1 and CDR2 (germline): SGDLS, YYNGEE. CDR3 DNA: TGTGCCAGCAGCACAGCGGGGGTAAACACCATATATTTT. Residues: CASSTAGVNTIYF.